The 31 T cell receptor beta chains listed next were all sequenced from one sample in a study of cytomegalovirus exposure and HLA in healthy donors. Profiling relied on immunoSEQ multiplex PCR, and the TCRdb table lists in-frame clones only, not all of them. The sample carries about 150,000 clones, 70% to 90% recorded once. Material for sequencing was PBMCs. These receptors all come from a man between 18 and 29 years old in good health and CMV-seronegative.

The CDR3 here is CASTPRGPQAGQPQHF. DNA for the CDR3: TGTGCCAGTACCCCCCGTGGGCCCCAGGCGGGTCAGCCCCAGCATTTT. V gene TRBV19 combines with J gene TRBJ1-5; no firm D call. V was trimmed by 7 bases and J by 6 bases, leaving 22 bases between them. CDR3 length: 16 residues. Germline CDR1 reads LNHDA; CDR2 reads SQIVND (reference sequence).

The gene calls are TRBV6-1 and TRBJ2-7; maybe TRBD1 (5 bases). This CDR3 comprises 15 residues. Trimming left V 5 bases short and J 6 bases short, with 20 bases between. CDR1 and CDR2 (germline): MNHNS, SASEGT. In DNA form, the CDR3 reads TGTGCCAGCAGTCCAAGTACAGGCGTCGGTGTCGAGCAGTACTTC. This encodes CASSPSTGVGVEQYF.

V is TRBV7-8 and J is TRBJ2-1; tentatively, D is TRBD2 (6 bases). Trimming shortened V by 6 bases and J by 3 bases, and 15 bases separated the two germline ends. Germline lookup yields CDR1 SGHVS and CDR2 FQNEAQ. The CDR3 contains 15 residues. The DNA for the CDR3 is TGTGCCAGCAGTCCGTTTGGGGGGTTCTACAATGAGCAGTTCTTC. This sequence encodes CASSPFGGFYNEQFF.

The chain has TRBV5-1 and TRBJ1-4; the D gene is possibly TRBD1 (6 bases). Trimming cost V 1 base and J 8 bases, with 12 bases left between them. This CDR3 region has 14 residues. Germline CDR1 reads SGHRS; CDR2 reads YFSETQ. CDR3 nucleotide sequence: TGCGCCAGCAGCTTGACAGGGCTCGGGGAAAAACTGTTTTTT. Its translation: CASSLTGLGEKLFF.

The rearrangement links TRBV29-1 to TRBJ2-7; tentatively, D is TRBD1 (5 bases). CDR3 length: 11 residues. Between the trimmed V and J ends, which lost 2 bases and 4 bases, there was a span of 6 bases. Germline V gene data show CDR1 as SQVTM and CDR2 as ANQGSEA. DNA of the CDR3: TGCAGCGTTGAAAGGGGTTACGAGCAGTACTTC. It is translated as CSVERGYEQYF.

The chain couples TRBV18 to TRBJ2-1, with 11 bases aligning to TRBD2. CDR1 and CDR2 from the germline V gene are KGHSH and LQKENI. The CDR3 has 17 residues. V shed 3 bases and J 8 bases; nucleotides not matched to a gene: 12. The CDR3 region is CASSPTYPGLADDEQFF. The DNA for the CDR3 is TGTGCCAGCTCACCCACCTACCCGGGACTAGCGGATGATGAGCAGTTCTTC.

In this sample, this clone turned up once. The chain joins TRBV29-1 to TRBJ1-1, with D uncertain. The CDR3 is 14 residues long. The V and J ends lost 3 bases and 7 bases respectively, with 18 bases between them. Germline CDR1 and CDR2: SQVTM and ANQGSEA. CDR3 amino acids: CSVERNDKTGEAFF. The CDR3 DNA follows: TGCAGCGTTGAGAGGAATGATAAAACGGGTGAAGCTTTCTTT.

The chain links TRBV10-2 to TRBJ1-6; no clear D. Per germline, CDR1 WSHSY and CDR2 SAAADI. Trimming took off 8 bases at V and 0 bases at J, with 11 bases between the two ends. This CDR3 region has 15 residues. CDR3 in DNA: TGCGCCAGCCGGAGCAGTCACTCCTATAATTCACCCCTCCACTTT. This sequence encodes CASRSSHSYNSPLHF.

The CDR3 nucleotides read TGTGCCAGCAGTGAAGTAGAAGGGGTAATCGGGGAGCTGTTTTTT. This gives the protein CASSEVEGVIGELFF. The chain combines TRBV6-1 with TRBJ2-2, with a tentative D call TRBD1 (5 bases). Germline V lookup: CDR1 MNHNS, CDR2 SASEGT. V lost 1 base and J lost 7, with 13 bases in between. The CDR3 length is 15 residues.

The chain employs TRBV7-2 and TRBJ2-7; 9 bases are a match to TRBD1. CDR1 is SGHTA, CDR2 FQGNSA, per germline. The CDR3 extends over 16 amino acids. V lost 4 bases to trimming and J lost 0 bases; unmatched junction nucleotides: 7. CDR3 nucleotide sequence: TGTGCCAGCAGCTCGACCGGGACAGGGAGCTCCTACGAGCAGTACTTC. Translation gives CASSSTGTGSSYEQYF.

This chain joins TRBV7-8 and TRBJ1-5, with D possibly TRBD1 on 5 matching bases. V was pared by 4 bases and J by 4 bases, with 17 bases between. CDR1 is SGHVS and CDR2 is FQNEAQ in the germline V gene. This CDR3 comprises 16 residues. CDR3 loop: CASSSTDLNRNQPQHF. DNA for the CDR3: TGTGCCAGCAGCTCGACAGACCTTAACCGAAATCAGCCCCAGCATTTT.

The chain combines TRBV5-6 with TRBJ2-3; TRBD1 aligns across 10 bases. The CDR3 sequence is 16 residues long. V shed 0 bases, J shed 4 bases, and the junction held 5 bases outside the gene matches. Germline assignment: CDR1 SGHDT and CDR2 YYEEEE. In DNA form, the CDR3 reads TGTGCCAGCAGCTTGGCTTGGACAGGGGGGGCAGATACGCAGTATTTT. The encoded protein is CASSLAWTGGADTQYF.

This clone was counted only a few times. CDR3 sequence reads: CASSQNSRLPQHF. For the CDR3, the DNA is TGTGCCAGCTCACAGAACTCCCGACTGCCCCAGCATTTT. The J gene is TRBJ1-5, the V gene TRBV18; D uncertain. CDR3 length equals 13 residues. Looked up from germline, CDR1 is KGHSH and CDR2 is LQKENI. V was clipped by 4 bases and J by 9 bases, with 13 bases between them.

The chain employs TRBV27 and TRBJ2-1; possible D gene TRBD2, 6 bases. The CDR3 contains 15 residues. V lost 6 bases, J lost 7 bases, and 19 bases lay in between. CDR1 is MNHEY and CDR2 is SMNVEV in the germline V gene (reference sequence). The CDR3 DNA reads TGTGCCAGCAGCCTCTCACCCATGGGGGGTAATGAGCAGTTCTTC. Its translation is CASSLSPMGGNEQFF.

The V gene is TRBV4-2, the J gene TRBJ2-7, with D perhaps matching TRBD2 (5 bases). The germline gives CDR1 LGHNA, CDR2 YNFKEQ. V dropped 0 bases and J dropped 1 base, with 10 bases sitting between them. The CDR3 totals 15 residues. In DNA, the CDR3 is TGTGCCAGCAGCCAAGAGCTAGCCAGTTCCTACGAGCAGTACGTC. Translating it yields CASSQELASSYEQYV.

V usage is TRBV7-9 and J usage is TRBJ2-2; 9 bases match TRBD1. V lost 11 bases to trimming and J lost 4 bases; unmatched junction nucleotides: 2. Germline V lookup: CDR1 SEHNR, CDR2 FQNEAQ (reference sequence). CDR3 length: 12 amino acids. CDR3 loop: CAGTGFTGELFF. As DNA, the CDR3 is TGTGCCGGGACAGGGTTCACCGGGGAGCTGTTTTTT.

The count of this clone is one. This chain uses TRBV4-1 with TRBJ2-3; D gene uncertain. Germline V lookup: CDR1 MGHRA, CDR2 YSYEKL. The CDR3 has 14 residues. V was cut by 4 bases and J by 5 bases, with 13 bases left in between. CDR3 sequence (DNA): TGCGCCAGCAGCCCTACCCCGGGTAAAGATACGCAGTATTTT. Protein sequence: CASSPTPGKDTQYF.

The chain employs TRBV7-2 and TRBJ2-5; TRBD1 matches at 7 bases. The CDR3 length is 15 residues. With V trimmed by 5 bases and J by 1 base, 7 bases remained unmatched. From germline, CDR1 is SGHTA and CDR2 FQGNSA. This CDR3 is CASSPPGTAQETQYF. The CDR3 DNA is TGTGCCAGCAGCCCCCCTGGGACAGCCCAAGAGACCCAGTACTTC.

The rearrangement joins TRBV2 to TRBJ2-7; D not resolved. The CDR3 has 12 residues. Trimming took off 2 bases at V and 3 bases at J, with 5 bases between the two ends. The germline gives CDR1 SNHLY, CDR2 FYNNEI. The CDR3 DNA reads as TGTGCCAGCAGTGAATATTACTACGAGCAGTACGTC. Translating it yields CASSEYYYEQYV.

The chain couples TRBV19 to TRBJ2-1; 12 bases align to TRBD1. The V and J ends lost 7 bases and 3 bases, in that order; junction bases with no gene match: 4. The CDR3 extends over 15 amino acids. The germline V gene encodes CDR1 LNHDA and CDR2 SQIVND (reference sequence). The CDR3 bases are TGTGCCAGTACCGGGACAGGGGGCAGCTACAATGAGCAGTTCTTC. Protein: CASTGTGGSYNEQFF. Supplemented by reference TRBV19 and TRBJ2-1, the full variable domain reads DGGITQSPKYLFRKEGQNVTLSCEQNLNHDAMYWYRQDPGQGLRLIYYSQIVNDFQKGDIAEGYSVSREKKESFPLTVTSAQKNPTAFYLCASTGTGGSYNEQFFGPGTRLTVL.

The CDR3 loop is CASSSQGYGAGGHSYNEQFF. For the CDR3, the DNA is TGTGCCAGCAGCTCCCAAGGGTACGGGGCGGGAGGCCACTCCTACAATGAGCAGTTCTTC. The chain has TRBV21-1 and TRBJ2-1; TRBD2 was called by the table and not checked on the DNA. TRBV21-1 corresponds to a pseudogene. CDR3 length equals 20 residues.

V is TRBV4-1 and J is TRBJ2-7; the match to TRBD2 covers 8 bases. There are 14 residues in the CDR3. Germline V gene sequence: CDR1 MGHRA, CDR2 YSYEKL. Unmatched junction bases numbered 4, after V lost 4 bases and J lost 2 bases. As DNA, the CDR3 is TGCGCCAGCAGCCCGCGGGGGGAAACCTACGAGCAGTACTTC. Amino acid sequence: CASSPRGETYEQYF.

The chain joins TRBV5-4 to TRBJ1-1; TRBD1 might be the D (5 bases). Germline-derived CDR1 and CDR2 are SGHNT and YYREEE (reference sequence). Trimming cost V 6 bases and J 4 bases, with 13 bases left between them. This CDR3 spans 13 amino acids. The CDR3 here is CASTSGISTEAFF. The CDR3 nucleotides read TGTGCCAGCACCTCAGGGATTAGCACTGAAGCTTTCTTT.

The chain has TRBV7-2 and TRBJ2-3; TRBD2 matches at 8 bases. Germline CDR1 reads SGHTA; CDR2 reads FQGNSA. The V gene end was trimmed by 5 bases and the J gene end by 3 bases; junction bases not matched to a gene: 4. The CDR3 spans 14 residues. The CDR3 reads CASSPSGPTDTQYF. The CDR3 DNA is TGTGCCAGCAGCCCTAGCGGGCCTACAGATACGCAGTATTTT. Full variable domain (outside the CDR3, taken from reference TRBV7-2 and TRBJ2-3): GAGVSQSPSNKVTEKGKDVELRCDPISGHTALYWYRQSLGQGLEFLIYFQGNSAPDKSGLPSDRFSAERTGGSVSTLTIQRTQQEDSAVYLCASSPSGPTDTQYFGPGTRLTVL.

This clone was seen once. The CDR3 nucleotides read TGTGCCAGCTCACCAATCGCCGCAGGGCTGGGCAATCAGCCCCAGCATTTT. It translates to CASSPIAAGLGNQPQHF. The gene calls are TRBV18 and TRBJ1-5; weak D call: TRBD1 (5 bases). CDR1 is KGHSH, CDR2 LQKENI, per germline. The CDR3 runs to 17 residues. V lost 2 bases and J lost 2, with 16 bases in between. The whole variable domain, remainder taken from reference TRBV18 and TRBJ1-5, is NAGVMQNPRHLVRRRGQEARLRCSPMKGHSHVYWYRQLPEEGLKFMVYLQKENIIDESGMPKERFSAEFPKEGPSILRIQQVVRGDSAAYFCASSPIAAGLGNQPQHFGDGTRLSIL.

This clone was recorded once. J is TRBJ1-1 and V is TRBV10-2; 10 bases agree with TRBD1. From germline, CDR1 is WSHSY and CDR2 SAAADI. The CDR3 has 14 residues. The V gene end was trimmed by 6 bases and the J gene end by 4 bases; junction bases not matched to a gene: 5. The CDR3 sequence is CASRAGQGVTEAFF. The DNA for the CDR3 is TGCGCCAGCAGGGCAGGACAGGGGGTCACTGAAGCTTTCTTT.

The rearrangement uses TRBV7-2 and TRBJ1-2; TRBD1 aligns across 7 bases. CDR1 is SGHTA, CDR2 FQGNSA, per germline. Germline trimming cut 2 bases from V and 8 bases from J; bases unmatched to any gene: 5. The CDR3 consists of 13 residues. CDR3 sequence: CASSLRGQQGYTF. CDR3 nucleotides: TGTGCCAGCAGCTTAAGGGGGCAGCAGGGCTACACCTTC.

The J gene is TRBJ1-5, the V gene TRBV6-5; unclear D gene. CDR3 size: 13 residues. V lost 3 bases and J lost 10, with 13 bases in between. CDR1 and CDR2 (germline): MNHEY, SVGAGI. For the CDR3, the DNA is TGTGCCAGCAGTTATGATCGCGGAAACCCCCAGCATTTT. Protein: CASSYDRGNPQHF.

The chain combines TRBV28 with TRBJ2-5; the D gene is possibly TRBD2 (5 bases). The CDR3 consists of 13 residues. CDR1 MDHEN and CDR2 SYDVKM come from the germline V gene. Trimming left V 8 bases short and J 2 bases short, with 12 bases between. The CDR3 nucleotides are TGTGCCAGCGGGTCTGAGGGACAAGAGACCCAGTACTTC. Translated, it gives CASGSEGQETQYF.

This sequence joins TRBV19 and TRBJ2-2; unclear D gene. Germline V lookup: CDR1 LNHDA, CDR2 SQIVND (reference sequence). The CDR3 totals 12 residues. The germline V and J ends were trimmed by 3 bases and 6 bases, with 5 bases remaining between them. The CDR3 sequence is CASSMSAGELFF. CDR3 in DNA: TGTGCCAGTAGTATGTCGGCCGGGGAGCTGTTTTTT.

The rearrangement uses TRBV19 and TRBJ2-2; tentatively, D is TRBD2 (5 bases). The CDR3 is 15 residues long. Trimming took off 3 bases at V and 4 bases at J, with 12 bases between the two ends. From germline, CDR1 is LNHDA and CDR2 SQIVND (reference sequence). CDR3 region: CASSMVGASTGELFF. The DNA of the CDR3 is TGTGCCAGTAGTATGGTGGGAGCCAGCACCGGGGAGCTGTTTTTT.